The clone carrying this TCR beta chain showed up just once. Germline V gene lookup returns CDR1 LNHDA and CDR2 SQIVND (reference sequence). J gave up 4 bases and V 4 bases, and 7 bases lay outside the gene matches. The length of the CDR3 is 15 residues. These data come from a study of blood T cell repertoires in COVID-19. As for the study in general: T cells, B-cell-depleted T cells, or PBMCs supplied cDNA or gDNA.

Only in-frame clones appear in the TCRdb table, and some are missing; sequencing was by immunoSEQ multiplex PCR. The table has 350,000 to 400,000 clones, about 89% seen once. Participant age was roughly 18 to 89 years, and participants resided in roughly 25 US areas. This receptor was identified in a man aged 40-55 years in a cohort exposed to, infected with or recovered from COVID-19 (not recorded which). This chain joins TRBV19 and TRBJ1-2, with TRBD1 matching 9 bases. The specimen sequenced was PBMCs or T cells enriched from blood (not recorded which). The CDR3: CASSRGQGVFYGYTF. The CDR3 DNA is TGTGCCAGTAGTAGGGGACAGGGCGTTTTCTATGGCTACACCTTC.